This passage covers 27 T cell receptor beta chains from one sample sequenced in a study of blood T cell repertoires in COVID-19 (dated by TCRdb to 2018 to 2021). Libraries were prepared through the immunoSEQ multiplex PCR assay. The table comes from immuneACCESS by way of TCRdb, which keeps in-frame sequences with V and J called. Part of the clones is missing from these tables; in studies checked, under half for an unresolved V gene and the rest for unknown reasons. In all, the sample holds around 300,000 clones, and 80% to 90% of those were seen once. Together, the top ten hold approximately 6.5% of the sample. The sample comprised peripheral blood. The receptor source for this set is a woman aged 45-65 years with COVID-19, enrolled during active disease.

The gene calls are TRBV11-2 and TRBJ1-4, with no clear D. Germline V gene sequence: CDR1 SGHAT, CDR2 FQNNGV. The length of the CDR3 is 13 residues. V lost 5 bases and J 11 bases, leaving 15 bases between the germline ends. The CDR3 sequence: CASSPSRGQKLFF. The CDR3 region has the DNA TGTGCCAGCAGCCCTAGTCGAGGGCAGAAACTGTTTTTT.

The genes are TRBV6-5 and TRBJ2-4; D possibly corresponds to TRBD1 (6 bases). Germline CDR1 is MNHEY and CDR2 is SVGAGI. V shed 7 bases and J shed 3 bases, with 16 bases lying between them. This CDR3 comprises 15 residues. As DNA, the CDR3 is TGTGCCAGCACAGGGGTGGGGTTGGGCAAAAACATTCAGTACTTC. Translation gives CASTGVGLGKNIQYF.

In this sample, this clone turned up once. The CDR3 loop reads CASSDAGGSYEQYF. CDR3 sequence (DNA): TGTGCCAGCAGTGACGCGGGGGGCTCCTACGAGCAGTACTTC. This chain uses TRBV6-4 with TRBJ2-7; 8 bases are a match to TRBD2. The CDR3 totals 14 residues. V shed 2 bases, J shed 0 bases, and the junction held 0 bases outside the gene matches. Germline CDR1 reads MRHNA; CDR2 reads SNTAGT.

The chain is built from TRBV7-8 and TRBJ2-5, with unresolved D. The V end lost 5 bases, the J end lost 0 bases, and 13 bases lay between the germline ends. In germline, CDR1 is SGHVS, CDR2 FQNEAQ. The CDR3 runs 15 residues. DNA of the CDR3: TGTGCCAGCAGCCCGTCCCAGTGGTACCAAGAGACCCAGTACTTC. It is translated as CASSPSQWYQETQYF.

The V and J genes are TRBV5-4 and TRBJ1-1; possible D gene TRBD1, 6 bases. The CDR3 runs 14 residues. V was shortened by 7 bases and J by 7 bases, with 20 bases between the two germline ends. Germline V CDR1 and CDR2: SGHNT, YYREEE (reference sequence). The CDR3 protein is CASQRGGYRGEAFF. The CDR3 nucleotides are TGTGCCAGCCAAAGGGGGGGATATCGGGGTGAAGCTTTCTTT.

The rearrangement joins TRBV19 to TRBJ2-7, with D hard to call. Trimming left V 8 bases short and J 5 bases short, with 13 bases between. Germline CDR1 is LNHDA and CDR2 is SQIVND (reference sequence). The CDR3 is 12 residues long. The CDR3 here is CASVRIRHEQYF. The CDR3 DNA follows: TGTGCCAGTGTTAGAATACGTCACGAGCAGTACTTC.

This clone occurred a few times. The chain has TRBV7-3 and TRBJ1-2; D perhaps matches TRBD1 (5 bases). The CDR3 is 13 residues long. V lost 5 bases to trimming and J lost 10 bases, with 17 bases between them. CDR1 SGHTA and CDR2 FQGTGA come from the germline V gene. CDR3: CASSKRDGLSYTF. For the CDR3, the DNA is TGTGCCAGCAGCAAGCGGGACGGACTTTCCTACACCTTC.

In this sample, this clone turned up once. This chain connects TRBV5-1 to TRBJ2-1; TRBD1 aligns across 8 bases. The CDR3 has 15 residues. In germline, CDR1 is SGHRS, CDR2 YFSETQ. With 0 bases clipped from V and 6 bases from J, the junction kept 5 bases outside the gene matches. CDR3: CASSLDGTGSNEQFF. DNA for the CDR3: TGCGCCAGCAGCTTGGATGGGACAGGTTCCAATGAGCAGTTCTTC. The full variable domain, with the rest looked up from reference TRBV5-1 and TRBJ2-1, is KAGVTQTPRYLIKTRGQQVTLSCSPISGHRSVSWYQQTPGQGLQFLFEYFSETQRNKGNFPGRFSGRQFSNSRSEMNVSTLELGDSALYLCASSLDGTGSNEQFFGPGTRLTVL.

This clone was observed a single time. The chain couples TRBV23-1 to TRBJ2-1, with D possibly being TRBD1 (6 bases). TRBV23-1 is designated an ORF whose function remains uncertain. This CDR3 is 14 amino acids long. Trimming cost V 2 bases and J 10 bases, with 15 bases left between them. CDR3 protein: CASSQRSRGTEQFF. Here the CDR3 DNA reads TGCGCCAGCAGTCAACGTTCCAGGGGAACGGAGCAGTTCTTC.

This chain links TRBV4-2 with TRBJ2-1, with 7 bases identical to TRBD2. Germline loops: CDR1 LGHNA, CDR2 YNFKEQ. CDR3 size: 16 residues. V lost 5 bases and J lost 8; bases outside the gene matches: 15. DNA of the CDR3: TGTGCCAGCAGCTCTCGGACTAGTTTTGGCCATGATGAGCAGTTCTTC. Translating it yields CASSSRTSFGHDEQFF.

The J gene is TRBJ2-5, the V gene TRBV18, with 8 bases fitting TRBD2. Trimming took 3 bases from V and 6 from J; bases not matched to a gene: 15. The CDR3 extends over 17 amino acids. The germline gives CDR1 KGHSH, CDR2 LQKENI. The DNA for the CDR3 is TGTGCCAGCTCACCTCCCATAGTACGGGAGGGCGAAAAGACCCAGTACTTC. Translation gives CASSPPIVREGEKTQYF.

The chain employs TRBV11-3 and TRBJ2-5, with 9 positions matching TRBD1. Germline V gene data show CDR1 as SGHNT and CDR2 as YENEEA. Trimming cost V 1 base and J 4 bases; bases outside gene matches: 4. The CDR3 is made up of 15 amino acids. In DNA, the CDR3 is TGTGCCAGCAGCTTAGGACAGGGGGGGAGAGAGACCCAGTACTTC. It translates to CASSLGQGGRETQYF. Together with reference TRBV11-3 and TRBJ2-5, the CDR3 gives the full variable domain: EAGVVQSPRYKIIEKKQPVAFWCNPISGHNTLYWYLQNLGQGPELLIRYENEEAVDDSQLPKDRFSAERLKGVDSTLKIQPAELGDSAVYLCASSLGQGGRETQYFGPGTRLLVL.

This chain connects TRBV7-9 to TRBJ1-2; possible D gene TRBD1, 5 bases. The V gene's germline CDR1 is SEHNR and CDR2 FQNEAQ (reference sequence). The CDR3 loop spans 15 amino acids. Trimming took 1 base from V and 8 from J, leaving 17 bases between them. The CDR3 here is CASSLVSQGLWGYTF. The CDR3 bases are TGTGCCAGCAGCTTAGTGTCCCAGGGATTGTGGGGCTACACCTTC. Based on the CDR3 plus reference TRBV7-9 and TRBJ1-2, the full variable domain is DTGVSQNPRHKITKRGQNVTFRCDPISEHNRLYWYRQTLGQGPEFLTYFQNEAQLEKSRLLSDRFSAERPKGSFSTLEIQRTEQGDSAMYLCASSLVSQGLWGYTFGSGTRLTVV.

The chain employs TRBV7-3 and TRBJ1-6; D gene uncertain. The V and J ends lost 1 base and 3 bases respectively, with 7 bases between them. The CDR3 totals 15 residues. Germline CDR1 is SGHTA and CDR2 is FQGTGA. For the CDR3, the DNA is TGTGCCAGCAGCTTAAGTCGGGACTATAATTCACCCCTCCACTTT. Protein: CASSLSRDYNSPLHF.

CDR3 protein: CASSLFADSYEQYF. CDR3 nucleotide sequence: TGCGCCAGCAGCTTGTTCGCAGACTCCTACGAGCAGTACTTC. This chain links TRBV5-1 with TRBJ2-7; D not certain. The V and J ends lost 1 base and 0 bases respectively, with 8 bases between them. This CDR3 has 14 amino acids. CDR1 is SGHRS and CDR2 is YFSETQ in the germline V gene.

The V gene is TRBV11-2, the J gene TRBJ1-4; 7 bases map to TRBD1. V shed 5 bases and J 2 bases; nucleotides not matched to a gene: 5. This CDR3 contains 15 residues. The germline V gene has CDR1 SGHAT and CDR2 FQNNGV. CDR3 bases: TGTGCCAGCAGCCGTGGGGACAGTACTAATGAAAAACTGTTTTTT. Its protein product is CASSRGDSTNEKLFF.

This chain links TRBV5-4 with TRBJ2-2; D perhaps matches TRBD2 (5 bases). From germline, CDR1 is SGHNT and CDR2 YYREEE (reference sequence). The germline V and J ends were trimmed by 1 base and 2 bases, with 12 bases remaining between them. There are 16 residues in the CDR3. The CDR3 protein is CASSLRGLVNTGELFF. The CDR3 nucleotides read TGTGCCAGCAGCTTGCGAGGACTGGTTAACACCGGGGAGCTGTTTTTT.

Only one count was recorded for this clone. CDR3 in amino acids: CASSLLKGDQPQHF. The CDR3 DNA reads as TGTGCCAGCTCACTCTTGAAGGGGGACCAGCCCCAGCATTTT. The chain combines TRBV18 with TRBJ1-5, with D possibly matching TRBD1 (6 bases). This CDR3 has 14 amino acids. Germline lookup yields CDR1 KGHSH and CDR2 LQKENI. V was pared by 4 bases and J by 7 bases, with 14 bases between.

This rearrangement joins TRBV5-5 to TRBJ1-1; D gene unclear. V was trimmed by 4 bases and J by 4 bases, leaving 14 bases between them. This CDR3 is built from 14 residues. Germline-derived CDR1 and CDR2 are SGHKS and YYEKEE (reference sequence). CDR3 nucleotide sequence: TGTGCCAGCAGCGTTCCGGGTTTGGGCACTGAAGCTTTCTTT. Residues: CASSVPGLGTEAFF.

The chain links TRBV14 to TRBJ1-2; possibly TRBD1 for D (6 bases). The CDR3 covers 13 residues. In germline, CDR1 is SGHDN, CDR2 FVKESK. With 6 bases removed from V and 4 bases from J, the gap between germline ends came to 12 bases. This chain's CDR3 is CASRETGSYGYTF. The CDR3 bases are TGTGCCAGCAGAGAGACAGGAAGCTATGGCTACACCTTC. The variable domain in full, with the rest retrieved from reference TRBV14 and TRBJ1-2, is EAGVTQFPSHSVIEKGQTVTLRCDPISGHDNLYWYRRVMGKEIKFLLHFVKESKQDESGMPNNRFLAERTGGTYSTLKVQPAELEDSGVYFCASRETGSYGYTFGSGTRLTVV.

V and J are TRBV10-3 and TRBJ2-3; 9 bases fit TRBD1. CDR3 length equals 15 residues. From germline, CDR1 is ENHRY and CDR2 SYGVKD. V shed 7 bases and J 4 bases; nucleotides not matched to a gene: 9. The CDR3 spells CAIKGQGGDPDTQYF. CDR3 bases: TGTGCCATCAAGGGACAGGGTGGGGACCCAGATACGCAGTATTTT.

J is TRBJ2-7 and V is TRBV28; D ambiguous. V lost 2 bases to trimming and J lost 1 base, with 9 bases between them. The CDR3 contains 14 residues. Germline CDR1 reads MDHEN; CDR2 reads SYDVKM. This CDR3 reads CASSLQVYSYEQYF. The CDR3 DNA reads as TGTGCCAGCAGTTTACAGGTCTATTCCTACGAGCAGTACTTC.

For the CDR3, the DNA is TGTGCCAGCAGCGACCGGGGGGGTCAGGGCTACACCTTC. Residues: CASSDRGGQGYTF. The chain couples TRBV12-3 or TRBV12-4 to TRBJ1-2; possibly TRBD1 for D (5 bases). The CDR3 is 13 amino acids. V lost 6 bases to trimming and J lost 8 bases, with 16 bases between them.

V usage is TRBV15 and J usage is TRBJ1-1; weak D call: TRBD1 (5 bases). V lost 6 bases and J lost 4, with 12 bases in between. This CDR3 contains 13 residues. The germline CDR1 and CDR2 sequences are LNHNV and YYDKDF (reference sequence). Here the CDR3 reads CATRRGKVTEAFF. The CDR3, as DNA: TGTGCCACCAGACGGGGGAAGGTCACTGAAGCTTTCTTT.

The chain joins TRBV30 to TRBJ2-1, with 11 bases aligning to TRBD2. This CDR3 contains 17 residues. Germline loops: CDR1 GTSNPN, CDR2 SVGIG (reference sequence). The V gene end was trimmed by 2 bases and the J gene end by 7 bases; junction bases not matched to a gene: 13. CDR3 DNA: TGTGCCTGGAGTCTTTTAGCGGGAGGGCCTCTGAGGAATGAGCAGTTCTTC. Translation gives CAWSLLAGGPLRNEQFF.

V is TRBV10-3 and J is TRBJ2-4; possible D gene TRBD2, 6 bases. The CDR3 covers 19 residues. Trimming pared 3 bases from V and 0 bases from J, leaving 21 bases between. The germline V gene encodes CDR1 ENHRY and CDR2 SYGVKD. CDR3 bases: TGTGCCATCAGTGATCCAGTCAGGAGGGAAGTAGTAGCCAAAAACATTCAGTACTTC. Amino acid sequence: CAISDPVRREVVAKNIQYF.

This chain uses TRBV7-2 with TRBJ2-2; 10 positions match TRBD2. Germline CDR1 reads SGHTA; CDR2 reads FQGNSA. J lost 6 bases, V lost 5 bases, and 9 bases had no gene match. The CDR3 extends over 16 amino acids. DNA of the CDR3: TGTGCCAGCAGCCCTGGCCTAGCGGGAGCGGCCGGGGAGCTGTTTTTT. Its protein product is CASSPGLAGAAGELFF. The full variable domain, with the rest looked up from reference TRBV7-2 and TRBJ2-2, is GAGVSQSPSNKVTEKGKDVELRCDPISGHTALYWYRQSLGQGLEFLIYFQGNSAPDKSGLPSDRFSAERTGGSVSTLTIQRTQQEDSAVYLCASSPGLAGAAGELFFGEGSRLTVL.